A selection of T cell receptor beta chains follows, all from one sample in a study of cytomegalovirus exposure and HLA in healthy donors. Clones were sequenced by immunoSEQ multiplex PCR, and TCRdb holds only the in-frame ones, with some missing. The top ten hold about 1.8% of the sample, which has approximately 110,000 clones, 76% seen once. The sample taken for sequencing was PBMCs. The receptors derive from a man in his fifties in good health and CMV-seronegative. Both conserved end residues are part of each CDR3. Fields, in order: D gene, J gene, CDR3 length, clone size, V gene, CDR3 protein, CDR3 DNA. D genes are given only for firm matches. The size field is filled for only some rows; it gives once, few, many or a size class.

>TRBD1|TRBJ1-4|15|once|TRBV15
CATSREQGTNEKLFF
TGTGCCACCAGCAGAGAACAGGGGACTAATGAAAAACTGTTTTTT
>NA|TRBJ1-5|13|few|TRBV30
CAWSVLGGQPQHF
TGTGCCTGGAGTGTCTTGGGGGGTCAGCCCCAGCATTTT
>NA|TRBJ2-1|16|NA|TRBV4-2
CASSRRQESSYNEQFF
TGTGCCAGCAGCCGCCGACAGGAAAGCTCCTACAATGAGCAGTTCTTC
>NA|TRBJ2-6|19|NA|TRBV7-9
CASSLAKPTGLAGANVLTF
TGTGCCAGCAGCTTAGCCAAACCCACAGGCCTGGCTGGGGCCAACGTCCTGACTTTC
>TRBD2|TRBJ2-3|17|NA|TRBV5-4
CASSSLGLAGGTDTQYF
TGTGCCAGCAGCTCCTTGGGACTAGCGGGGGGGACAGATACGCAGTATTTT
>NA|TRBJ1-3|15|NA|TRBV5-1
CASSSSTASGNTIYF
TGCGCCAGCAGCTCCTCGACAGCCTCTGGAAACACCATATATTTT
>NA|TRBJ1-1|14|NA|TRBV29-1
CSVEPTQGNTEAFF
TGCAGCGTTGAGCCTACTCAGGGGAACACTGAAGCTTTCTTT
>NA|TRBJ1-2|14|NA|TRBV5-1
CASSGTGGEGGYTF
TGCGCCAGCAGCGGCACAGGAGGGGAGGGAGGCTACACCTTC
>NA|TRBJ2-1|12|few|TRBV21-1
CARAGDHNEQFF
TGTGCCAGAGCGGGGGACCACAATGAGCAGTTCTTC
>NA|TRBJ2-3|15|once|TRBV7-2
CASSLQGGGTDTQYF
TGTGCCAGCAGCTTACAGGGGGGCGGCACAGATACGCAGTATTTT
>TRBD1|TRBJ2-1|17|NA|TRBV10-3
CAISEFWTGGARNEQFF
TGTGCCATCAGTGAGTTTTGGACAGGGGGGGCCCGTAATGAGCAGTTCTTC
>TRBD2|TRBJ2-2|18|NA|TRBV7-8
CASSSSLAGEIYTGELFF
TGTGCCAGCAGCTCGTCACTAGCGGGGGAGATTTACACCGGGGAGCTGTTTTTT
>NA|TRBJ2-3|12|NA|TRBV18
CASSPLGDTQYF
TGTGCCAGCTCACCCCTCGGGGATACGCAGTATTTT
>NA|TRBJ2-3|13|few|TRBV5-1
CASSLSTGDTQYF
TGCGCCAGCAGCTTAAGTACCGGAGATACGCAGTATTTT
>NA|TRBJ1-6|14|NA|TRBV19
CASMGGDFNSPLHF
TGTGCCAGTATGGGAGGGGACTTTAATTCACCCCTCCACTTT
>NA|TRBJ1-1|13|NA|TRBV5-1
CASSLRGGTEAFF
TGCGCCAGCAGCTTGAGGGGGGGGACTGAAGCTTTCTTT
>NA|TRBJ1-2|15|NA|TRBV4-2
CASSQGWDNNYGYTF
TGTGCCAGCAGCCAAGGGTGGGACAACAACTATGGCTACACCTTC
>TRBD1|TRBJ1-1|15|NA|TRBV11-2
CASSLGTGGSTEAFF
TGTGCCAGCAGCTTGGGGACAGGGGGTAGTACTGAAGCTTTCTTT
>TRBD1|TRBJ2-7|14|NA|TRBV7-2
CASSLATGFYEQYF
TGTGCCAGCAGCTTAGCGACAGGGTTTTACGAGCAGTACTTC
>NA|TRBJ2-2|17|NA|TRBV5-1
CASRVVGRPSSTGGLFF
TGCGCCAGCAGGGTCGTGGGGCGCCCCTCGAGCACCGGGGGGCTGTTTTTT
>NA|TRBJ2-1|13|few|TRBV11-3
CASSLEEFNEQFF
TGTGCCAGCAGCTTAGAAGAGTTCAATGAGCAGTTCTTC
>NA|TRBJ2-2|19|NA|TRBV12-5
CASGLFYALGVANTGELFF
TGTGCTAGTGGTTTGTTCTATGCCCTGGGCGTCGCGAACACCGGGGAGCTGTTTTTT
>NA|TRBJ2-5|14|few|TRBV5-8
CASSLGGVLETQYF
TGTGCCAGCAGCTTGGGGGGGGTTCTGGAGACCCAGTACTTC
>NA|TRBJ2-1|13|NA|TRBV5-5
CASSLSGNNEQFF
TGTGCCAGCAGCTTGTCCGGGAACAATGAGCAGTTCTTC
>TRBD1|TRBJ1-6|15|NA|TRBV5-1
CASSLAQGADSPLHF
TGCGCCAGCAGCTTGGCACAGGGGGCTGATTCACCCCTCCACTTT
>TRBD1|TRBJ1-2|11|NA|TRBV10-3
CASGTEDGYTF
TGTGCCAGCGGGACAGAGGATGGCTACACCTTC
>TRBD2|TRBJ2-5|16|NA|TRBV27
CASRPTSGGSKETQYF
TGTGCCAGCAGACCGACTAGCGGGGGGTCTAAAGAGACCCAGTACTTC
>TRBD2|TRBJ2-1|13|once|TRBV28
CASSLTSGGKQFF
TGTGCCAGCAGTTTAACTAGCGGGGGCAAGCAGTTCTTC
>TRBD2|TRBJ2-5|15|few|TRBV15
CATSRASGGEETQYF
TGTGCCACCAGCAGGGCTAGCGGGGGAGAGGAGACCCAGTACTTC
>TRBD1|TRBJ1-2|17|NA|TRBV5-5
CASSPGQGLSFTYGYTF
TGTGCCAGCAGCCCGGGACAGGGGTTGTCTTTTACCTATGGCTACACCTTC
>NA|TRBJ2-2|14|few|TRBV6-5
CASSNVGGGGELFF
TGTGCCAGCAGTAACGTAGGGGGGGGCGGGGAGCTGTTTTTT
>NA|TRBJ2-2|15|NA|TRBV5-5
CASSRNTPEVGELFF
TGTGCCAGCAGCCGCAACACACCGGAGGTCGGGGAGCTGTTTTTT
>NA|TRBJ1-2|14|NA|TRBV2
CASSEGGGGYGYTF
TGTGCCAGCAGTGAAGGAGGGGGTGGCTATGGCTACACCTTC
>TRBD2|TRBJ2-2|17|NA|TRBV5-1
CASSWGPSGGNTGELFF
TGCGCCAGCAGCTGGGGTCCCAGCGGGGGAAACACCGGGGAGCTGTTTTTT
>TRBD1|TRBJ2-1|15|few|TRBV19
CASRDRVGISNEQFF
TGTGCCAGTAGGGACAGGGTGGGGATCTCCAATGAGCAGTTCTTC
>TRBD1|TRBJ2-7|16|once|TRBV5-1
CASSLLVAGGTGEQYF
TGCGCCAGCAGCCTCCTGGTCGCAGGGGGAACGGGCGAGCAGTACTTC
>NA|TRBJ1-5|14|NA|TRBV6-6
CASSYTWDFQPQHF
TGTGCCAGCAGTTACACTTGGGACTTCCAGCCCCAGCATTTT
>TRBD1|TRBJ1-2|15|few|TRBV19
CASSRSRGSGYGYTF
TGTGCCAGTAGTCGCTCCAGGGGGTCCGGCTATGGCTACACCTTC
>NA|TRBJ1-3|15|NA|TRBV5-4
CASSDPSGGANTIYF
TGTGCCAGCAGCGACCCGTCCGGAGGGGCGAACACCATATATTTT